The entry below gives a single T cell receptor beta chain sequence along with its context. Its antigen is unknown. Between the trimmed V and J ends, which lost 5 bases and 0 bases, there was a span of 11 bases. The CDR3 is 14 amino acids. CDR1 and CDR2 (germline): SGHVS, FQNEAQ. The record originates from a study of radiation and T cells in renal cell carcinoma. Findings of the study overall: In blood, top tumor clones expanded by 2 weeks, shrinking by 4. Pretreatment tumor biopsies were lacking, so baseline clonotypes are unknown.

Profiled with immunoSEQ multiplex PCR; TCRdb holds only in-frame clones, not every one. The sample lists some 140,000 clones, approximately 90% occurring once. The time point was: baseline pretreatment blood. Treatment defined: 15 Gy SBRT to primary tumor, nephrectomy 4 weeks later. Serial blood draws occurred at baseline and 2 and 4 weeks post-SBRT. This renal cell carcinoma was of the clear cell type. The sequence came from a woman aged 45 to 65 with renal cell carcinoma. The V and J genes are TRBV7-8 and TRBJ2-7; D gene ambiguous. The material sequenced was blood, taken from a patient whose treatment included radiotherapy and nephrectomy. The CDR3 reads CASSLRTTSYEQYF. The CDR3 DNA follows: TGTGCCAGCAGCCTACGTACAACCTCCTACGAGCAGTACTTC.